This T cell receptor beta chain came from a study of CD8+ T cells in alopecia areata. Study-wide background: Treated patients received severity scores based on the percentage of scalp area affected.

The study, taken as a whole, reports: For baseline CD8+ expansion, any link to response stays uncertain with one nonresponder.

RNA extraction and reverse transcription yielded cDNA as sequencing template. The assay was immunoSEQ multiplex PCR, and TCRdb's table has in-frame clones only and misses some. The data hold 150,000 to 200,000 clones, with about 60% observed a single time. This clone has a single count. The antigen is not known. Stated treatment: oral pan-JAK inhibitor, 5-10 mg twice daily. Peripheral blood and lesional scalp punch biopsies came from alopecia areata patients. Isolation of CD4+ and CD8+ T cells from PBMCs was achieved by sorting. Sequences were derived from CD4+ T cells sorted from blood, sampled at week 24, from a patient treated with tofacitinib. The sequence was collected from a human donor with alopecia areata.

The CDR3 loop is CASSFVQGGGYGYTF. CDR3 sequence (DNA): TGTGCCAGCAGCTTCGTCCAGGGGGGTGGCTATGGCTACACCTTC. The chain employs TRBV7-9 and TRBJ1-2, with TRBD1 identical over 7 bases. Trimming cost V 3 bases and J 4 bases; bases outside gene matches: 8. This CDR3 is built from 15 residues. CDR1 and CDR2 (germline): SEHNR, FQNEAQ (reference sequence).